These T cell receptor beta chains were read from a single sample in a study of graft-versus-host responses after intestinal transplantation. These TCRs' antigens remain unknown. The data were produced by immunoSEQ multiplex PCR, yet TCRdb's version contains in-frame clones alone and is incomplete. There are 90,000 to 150,000 clones in the sample; 90% to 95% occur only once, and more than 0.1% lies in the top ten. The material was unstimulated CD4+ T cells sorted from spleen or lymph node cells, obtained before intestinal transplant. The origin of the receptors is a human donor who received an intestinal transplant. CDR3s include the opening cysteine and the closing phenylalanine or tryptophan. A D gene is named only where the DNA matches it firmly. Not all rows give a size; the values are once, few, many and, for expanded clones, a class.

j_gene: TRBJ1-1; abundance: .; v_gene: TRBV7-3; d_gene: .; CDR3aa: CASSLSGANAAAFF; CDR3nt: TGTGCCAGCAGCTTGTCCGGGGCCAACGCAGCGGCTTTCTTT
j_gene: TRBJ2-1; abundance: .; v_gene: TRBV7-2; d_gene: TRBD1; CDR3aa: CASSLVRGQEQFF; CDR3nt: TGTGCCAGCAGCTTAGTCAGGGGGCAGGAGCAGTTCTTC
j_gene: TRBJ1-1; abundance: .; v_gene: TRBV7-9; d_gene: .; CDR3aa: CASRQGNTEAFF; CDR3nt: TGTGCCAGCAGACAGGGGAACACTGAAGCTTTCTTT
j_gene: TRBJ1-5; abundance: .; v_gene: TRBV6-5; d_gene: TRBD1; CDR3aa: CASSYDRANFHQPQHF; CDR3nt: TGTGCCAGCAGTTACGACAGGGCGAATTTCCATCAGCCCCAGCATTTT
j_gene: TRBJ2-3; abundance: .; v_gene: TRBV5-1; d_gene: TRBD2; CDR3aa: CASSLQTGGPYTQYF; CDR3nt: TGCGCCAGCAGCTTGCAAACGGGAGGGCCATATACGCAGTATTTT
j_gene: TRBJ2-2; abundance: .; v_gene: TRBV7-6; d_gene: .; CDR3aa: CASSLTGGVIGELFF; CDR3nt: TGTGCCAGCAGCCTAACTGGGGGAGTTATCGGGGAGCTGTTTTTT
j_gene: TRBJ1-2; abundance: .; v_gene: TRBV19; d_gene: .; CDR3aa: CASSMYQVYGYTF; CDR3nt: TGTGCCAGTAGTATGTATCAAGTCTATGGCTACACCTTC
j_gene: TRBJ1-5; abundance: .; v_gene: TRBV7-9; d_gene: .; CDR3aa: CASSFAPDQPQHF; CDR3nt: TGTGCCAGCAGCTTTGCGCCGGATCAGCCCCAGCATTTT
j_gene: TRBJ2-5; abundance: .; v_gene: TRBV5-1; d_gene: .; CDR3aa: CASSLASEETQYF; CDR3nt: TGCGCCAGCAGCTTAGCTAGCGAAGAGACCCAGTACTTC
j_gene: TRBJ2-7; abundance: .; v_gene: TRBV28; d_gene: TRBD2; CDR3aa: CASSPLRMLLGSGSSYEQYF; CDR3nt: TGTGCCAGCAGTCCCCTCAGGATGCTACTGGGTAGCGGGAGCTCCTACGAGCAGTACTTC
j_gene: TRBJ2-7; abundance: .; v_gene: TRBV7-9; d_gene: .; CDR3aa: CASGTPSYEQYF; CDR3nt: TGTGCCAGCGGGACTCCCTCCTACGAGCAGTACTTC
j_gene: TRBJ2-5; abundance: .; v_gene: TRBV19; d_gene: .; CDR3aa: CASSTEGVKTQYF; CDR3nt: TGTGCCAGTAGTACGGAGGGAGTGAAGACCCAGTACTTC
j_gene: TRBJ1-1; abundance: once; v_gene: TRBV20-1; d_gene: .; CDR3aa: CSAHRSTEAFF; CDR3nt: TGCAGTGCTCACAGGAGCACTGAAGCTTTCTTT
j_gene: TRBJ2-7; abundance: once; v_gene: TRBV18; d_gene: TRBD1; CDR3aa: CASSPGTGEWYEQYF; CDR3nt: TGTGCCAGCTCACCTGGGACAGGGGAATGGTACGAGCAGTACTTC
j_gene: TRBJ2-1; abundance: .; v_gene: TRBV14; d_gene: TRBD2; CDR3aa: CASSQEGRVGTSGRGSEQFF; CDR3nt: TGTGCCAGCAGCCAAGAAGGCCGAGTTGGGACTAGCGGGAGGGGGAGTGAGCAGTTCTTC
j_gene: TRBJ1-2; abundance: .; v_gene: TRBV28; d_gene: .; CDR3aa: CASSWGTYGYTF; CDR3nt: TGTGCCAGCAGTTGGGGAACCTATGGCTACACCTTC
j_gene: TRBJ1-4; abundance: .; v_gene: TRBV28; d_gene: .; CDR3aa: CASSLGGGIRATNEKLFF; CDR3nt: TGTGCCAGCAGTTTGGGGGGTGGGATCCGGGCAACTAATGAAAAACTGTTTTTT
j_gene: TRBJ2-5; abundance: .; v_gene: TRBV5-4; d_gene: .; CDR3aa: CASSLRQGTQETQYF; CDR3nt: TGTGCCAGCAGCTTGAGGCAGGGGACACAAGAGACCCAGTACTTC
j_gene: TRBJ2-7; abundance: once; v_gene: TRBV27; d_gene: .; CDR3aa: CASSLKTAYEQYF; CDR3nt: TGTGCCAGCAGTTTGAAGACAGCTTACGAGCAGTACTTC
j_gene: TRBJ1-2; abundance: .; v_gene: TRBV6-5; d_gene: TRBD1; CDR3aa: CASSSAGTGLVGYTF; CDR3nt: TGTGCCAGCAGTTCCGCCGGGACAGGGTTAGTTGGCTACACCTTC
j_gene: TRBJ2-7; abundance: .; v_gene: TRBV2; d_gene: .; CDR3aa: CASSVLAREPYF; CDR3nt: TGTGCCAGCAGCGTACTTGCCCGAGAACCGTACTTC
j_gene: TRBJ1-5; abundance: .; v_gene: TRBV11-3; d_gene: TRBD1; CDR3aa: CASSFPDRGSNQPQHF; CDR3nt: TGTGCCAGCAGCTTCCCCGACAGGGGTTCCAATCAGCCCCAGCATTTT
j_gene: TRBJ2-7; abundance: .; v_gene: TRBV4-1; d_gene: .; CDR3aa: CASSQETETYEQYF; CDR3nt: TGCGCCAGCAGCCAAGAGACTGAAACCTACGAGCAGTACTTC
j_gene: TRBJ2-6; abundance: .; v_gene: TRBV5-8; d_gene: .; CDR3aa: CASSSAVFSGANVLTF; CDR3nt: TGTGCCAGCAGCTCCGCGGTATTCTCTGGGGCCAACGTCCTGACTTTC
j_gene: TRBJ2-1; abundance: .; v_gene: TRBV19; d_gene: TRBD2; CDR3aa: CASADAGVEGEQFF; CDR3nt: TGTGCCAGTGCCGACGCGGGGGTTGAGGGTGAGCAGTTCTTC
j_gene: TRBJ2-1; abundance: .; v_gene: TRBV2; d_gene: TRBD2; CDR3aa: CASSVTSANEQFF; CDR3nt: TGTGCCAGCAGTGTGACTAGCGCCAATGAGCAGTTCTTC
j_gene: TRBJ2-7; abundance: few; v_gene: TRBV7-9; d_gene: .; CDR3aa: CASSLRSNREYEQYF; CDR3nt: TGTGCCAGCAGCTTAAGGAGTAATCGGGAATACGAGCAGTACTTC
j_gene: TRBJ1-3; abundance: .; v_gene: TRBV4-1; d_gene: .; CDR3aa: CASSLQGLTHSGNTIYF; CDR3nt: TGCGCCAGCAGCCTACAGGGTCTCACCCACTCTGGAAACACCATATATTTT
j_gene: TRBJ1-1; abundance: once; v_gene: TRBV28; d_gene: .; CDR3aa: CASSEITTEAFF; CDR3nt: TGTGCCAGCAGCGAGATAACCACTGAAGCTTTCTTT
j_gene: TRBJ1-1; abundance: .; v_gene: TRBV30; d_gene: TRBD1; CDR3aa: CAQTGANTEAFF; CDR3nt: TGTGCCCAAACAGGGGCAAACACTGAAGCTTTCTTT
j_gene: TRBJ1-2; abundance: .; v_gene: TRBV2; d_gene: .; CDR3aa: CASGDVPYGYTF; CDR3nt: TGTGCCAGCGGGGACGTCCCCTATGGCTACACCTTC
j_gene: TRBJ1-1; abundance: .; v_gene: TRBV19; d_gene: .; CDR3aa: CASSIGKFGNTEAFF; CDR3nt: TGTGCCAGTAGTATAGGCAAATTCGGCAACACTGAAGCTTTCTTT
j_gene: TRBJ1-4; abundance: .; v_gene: TRBV18; d_gene: .; CDR3aa: CASSPGGATNEKLFF; CDR3nt: TGTGCCAGCTCACCGGGGGGCGCAACTAATGAAAAACTGTTTTTT
j_gene: TRBJ1-1; abundance: .; v_gene: TRBV6-6; d_gene: .; CDR3aa: CASSYGTGMGTEAFF; CDR3nt: TGTGCCAGCAGTTACGGAACGGGTATGGGCACTGAAGCTTTCTTT
j_gene: TRBJ1-1; abundance: .; v_gene: TRBV7-2; d_gene: .; CDR3aa: CASSLAWGGSDNTEAFF; CDR3nt: TGTGCCAGCAGCTTAGCGTGGGGGGGTAGTGACAACACTGAAGCTTTCTTT
j_gene: TRBJ2-1; abundance: .; v_gene: TRBV5-1; d_gene: TRBD2; CDR3aa: CASSGTSGNNEQFF; CDR3nt: TGCGCCAGCAGTGGGACTAGCGGGAACAATGAGCAGTTCTTC
j_gene: TRBJ2-1; abundance: .; v_gene: TRBV20-1; d_gene: .; CDR3aa: CSARRRNEQFF; CDR3nt: TGCAGTGCCCGTAGGCGGAATGAGCAGTTCTTC
j_gene: TRBJ2-3; abundance: .; v_gene: TRBV6-5; d_gene: .; CDR3aa: CASSYSGTVGTDTQYF; CDR3nt: TGTGCCAGCAGTTACTCCGGGACCGTGGGCACAGATACGCAGTATTTT
j_gene: TRBJ2-5; abundance: once; v_gene: TRBV28; d_gene: TRBD2; CDR3aa: CASSSTGLAGTQYF; CDR3nt: TGTGCCAGCAGTTCAACGGGACTAGCCGGTACCCAGTACTTC
j_gene: TRBJ2-5; abundance: .; v_gene: TRBV4-1; d_gene: TRBD2; CDR3aa: CASSIKRQVAGSETQYF; CDR3nt: TGCGCCAGCAGCATCAAGCGGCAGGTAGCGGGAAGCGAGACCCAGTACTTC
j_gene: TRBJ2-3; abundance: .; v_gene: TRBV9; d_gene: .; CDR3aa: CASSVVFTDTQYF; CDR3nt: TGTGCCAGCAGCGTTGTCTTCACAGATACGCAGTATTTT
j_gene: TRBJ1-1; abundance: .; v_gene: TRBV7-7; d_gene: .; CDR3aa: CASRYQQGNTEAFF; CDR3nt: TGTGCTAGCAGGTACCAACAGGGGAACACTGAAGCTTTCTTT
j_gene: TRBJ2-7; abundance: .; v_gene: TRBV28; d_gene: TRBD2; CDR3aa: CASSYQLTSGRAEYF; CDR3nt: TGTGCCAGCAGCTACCAATTGACTAGCGGGAGGGCCGAGTACTTC
j_gene: TRBJ2-3; abundance: .; v_gene: TRBV7-3; d_gene: .; CDR3aa: CASSLLGDTQYF; CDR3nt: TGTGCCAGCAGCTTACTCGGAGATACGCAGTATTTT
j_gene: TRBJ1-5; abundance: .; v_gene: TRBV18; d_gene: TRBD1; CDR3aa: CASSPPFSTGRGDYQPQHF; CDR3nt: TGTGCCAGCTCACCACCGTTTTCGACAGGGCGGGGGGACTATCAGCCCCAGCATTTT
j_gene: TRBJ2-7; abundance: .; v_gene: TRBV20-1; d_gene: .; CDR3aa: CSARIVSEQYF; CDR3nt: TGCAGTGCTAGGATTGTGAGCGAGCAGTACTTC
j_gene: TRBJ2-1; abundance: .; v_gene: TRBV5-1; d_gene: TRBD2; CDR3aa: CASSWTSGSGNEQFF; CDR3nt: TGCGCCAGCAGCTGGACTAGCGGGAGCGGGAATGAGCAGTTCTTC
j_gene: TRBJ1-5; abundance: few; v_gene: TRBV10-3; d_gene: TRBD1; CDR3aa: CAISETGANQPQHF; CDR3nt: TGTGCCATCAGTGAGACAGGGGCAAATCAGCCCCAGCATTTT
j_gene: TRBJ2-4; abundance: .; v_gene: TRBV2; d_gene: TRBD1; CDR3aa: CASSPGTGGWNIQYF; CDR3nt: TGTGCCAGCAGTCCCGGGACAGGGGGCTGGAACATTCAGTACTTC
j_gene: TRBJ1-1; abundance: .; v_gene: TRBV6-6; d_gene: TRBD1; CDR3aa: CASGPGGAGAFF; CDR3nt: TGTGCCAGCGGTCCAGGGGGCGCGGGGGCTTTCTTT
j_gene: TRBJ1-2; abundance: .; v_gene: TRBV18; d_gene: TRBD1; CDR3aa: CASSPSRGGQLYGYTF; CDR3nt: TGTGCCAGCTCACCATCACGGGGGGGACAGCTCTATGGCTACACCTTC
j_gene: TRBJ1-2; abundance: .; v_gene: TRBV25-1; d_gene: .; CDR3aa: CASSESGKAGYGYTF; CDR3nt: TGTGCCAGCAGTGAATCTGGGAAGGCGGGCTATGGCTACACCTTC
j_gene: TRBJ1-2; abundance: .; v_gene: TRBV6-5; d_gene: .; CDR3aa: CASSYSSGGHYGYTF; CDR3nt: TGTGCCAGCAGTTACTCCAGCGGGGGGCACTATGGCTACACCTTC
j_gene: TRBJ2-2; abundance: once; v_gene: TRBV11-2; d_gene: .; CDR3aa: CASSPLRGAGELFF; CDR3nt: TGTGCCAGCAGCCCCCTTCGAGGTGCCGGGGAGCTGTTTTTT
j_gene: TRBJ1-5; abundance: .; v_gene: TRBV30; d_gene: .; CDR3aa: CAWSVGEFQPQHF; CDR3nt: TGTGCCTGGAGTGTTGGGGAGTTTCAGCCCCAGCATTTT